This is a list of T cell receptor beta chains from one sample in a study of T cells after yellow fever vaccination. TCRdb independently ran MiXCR on the 5' RACE reads; one entry per CDR3 protein. Seen here are under 700,000 distinct CDR3 sequences, less than 20% observed once, and the top ten hold 15% to 20%. The sequencing here drew on PBMCs, taken 5 to 6 days after the first yellow fever vaccination. All receptors derive from a man younger than 35 who received the YFV17D yellow fever vaccine. CDR3s include the opening cysteine and the closing phenylalanine or tryptophan. A D gene is named only where the DNA matches it firmly. Expanded clones are given a class, and other clones once, few, many or no size at all.

>few|13|TRBJ2-2|TRBV29-1|.
CSVTKPGVGELFF
TGCAGCGTGACCAAACCAGGGGTCGGGGAGCTGTTTTTT
>few|13|TRBJ2-5|TRBV5-4|.
CASSRQFQETQYF
TGTGCCAGCAGTCGACAGTTCCAAGAGACCCAGTACTTC
>.|18|TRBJ2-1|TRBV24-1|TRBD2
CATSDSYFSGGARDEQFF
TGTGCCACCAGTGACTCTTACTTTAGCGGGGGGGCGAGGGATGAGCAGTTCTTC
>many|13|TRBJ1-1|TRBV7-3|.
CASSRFMNTEAFF
TGTGCCAGCAGCCGTTTCATGAACACTGAAGCTTTCTTT
>few|14|TRBJ1-5|TRBV3-1|TRBD1
CASSLQGANQPQHF
TGTGCCAGCAGCCTACAGGGGGCGAATCAGCCCCAGCATTTT
>.|15|TRBJ1-3|TRBV5-1|TRBD1
CASSVGQSSGNTIYF
TGCGCCAGCAGCGTGGGACAGTCCTCTGGAAACACCATATATTTT
>few|15|TRBJ1-1|TRBV10-3|TRBD1
CAILRATGPNTEAFF
TGTGCCATCCTTAGGGCGACAGGGCCGAACACTGAAGCTTTCTTT
>.|13|TRBJ1-3|TRBV10-3|TRBD1
CAIRAGGQDTIYF
TGTGCCATCAGGGCAGGGGGCCAGGACACCATATATTTT
>.|14|TRBJ1-1|TRBV6-2/TRBV6-3|TRBD1
CATMTGGGWTEAFF
TGTGCCACCATGACAGGGGGCGGTTGGACTGAAGCTTTCTTT
>few|16|TRBJ2-4|TRBV4-1|.
CASSQLAGIAKNIQYF
TGCGCCAGCAGCCAATTGGCGGGTATAGCCAAAAACATTCAGTACTTC
>few|14|TRBJ1-1|TRBV18|.
CASSPLGPYTEAFF
TGTGCCAGCTCACCTCTTGGTCCTTACACTGAAGCTTTCTTT
>.|17|TRBJ1-4|TRBV5-6|TRBD1
CASSLAGRGATNEKLFF
TGTGCCAGCAGCTTGGCAGGCAGGGGGGCAACTAATGAAAAACTGTTTTTT
>.|14|TRBJ2-7|TRBV20-1|.
CSATRGQTPYEQYF
TGCAGTGCTACGCGGGGGCAAACCCCCTACGAGCAGTACTTC
>.|16|TRBJ2-7|TRBV4-1|.
CASSQVNLNQIYEQYF
TGCGCCAGCAGCCAAGTTAACCTCAACCAAATCTACGAGCAGTACTTC
>few|17|TRBJ2-1|TRBV7-9|.
CASSLGDRTFSYNEQFF
TGTGCCAGCAGCTTAGGCGACAGGACCTTCTCCTACAATGAGCAGTTCTTC
>few|14|TRBJ2-1|TRBV3-1|.
CASSQDPGGDEQFF
TGTGCCAGCAGCCAAGATCCCGGGGGCGATGAGCAGTTCTTC
>few|15|TRBJ2-5|TRBV20-1|TRBD2
CSARPSGGAGETQYF
TGCAGTGCTAGACCTAGCGGGGGGGCCGGAGAGACCCAGTACTTC
>.|14|TRBJ2-1|TRBV5-6|TRBD2
CASSLVGTRNEQFF
TGTGCCAGCAGCTTGGTTGGGACTAGGAATGAGCAGTTCTTC